Listed below are T cell receptor beta chains from one sample, sequenced in a study of T cell repertoires in cytomegalovirus infection. MiXCR, applied by TCRdb to the reads, yields one record per CDR3 protein. The table includes 630,000 or so distinct CDR3 sequences, more than 20% detected once. Material for sequencing was CD8+ T cells from PBMCs. All receptors come from a human donor in good health (CMV status not recorded). Some clones in this sample may be carry-over from other donors' samples. The CDR3 runs from the conserved cysteine through the conserved F or W. Fields, in order: J gene, V gene, D gene, clone size, CDR3 protein, CDR3 DNA. A D gene is named only where the DNA matches it firmly. Clone size is shown for a subset of rows, as once, few, many or a class of expanded clone.

TRBJ1-1,TRBV20-1,-,few,CSASSRTSNTEAFF,TGCAGTGCTAGTAGTAGAACCTCGAACACTGAAGCTTTCTTT
TRBJ2-5,TRBV10-2,TRBD1,many,CASSESQGVVETQYF,TGCGCCAGCAGTGAGTCGCAGGGGGTGGTAGAGACCCAGTACTTC
TRBJ2-1,TRBV27,TRBD2,-,CASSYRTSEGAINEQFF,TGTGCCAGCAGTTACAGGACTAGCGAGGGAGCGATCAATGAGCAGTTCTTC
TRBJ2-7,TRBV5-5,TRBD2,many,CASSPPGLADYEQYF,TGTGCCAGCAGCCCACCGGGACTAGCAGACTACGAGCAGTACTTC
TRBJ2-7,TRBV7-4,-,many,CASTGQATYEQYF,TGTGCCAGCACGGGACAAGCGACCTACGAGCAGTACTTC
TRBJ2-1,TRBV28,TRBD2,many,CASKTLAGGPIEQFF,TGTGCCTCCAAGACCCTAGCGGGGGGGCCGATTGAGCAGTTCTTC
TRBJ2-1,TRBV7-6,TRBD2,-,CASTGLAGSSYNEQFF,TGTGCCAGCACCGGACTAGCGGGGAGCTCCTACAATGAGCAGTTCTTC
TRBJ1-2,TRBV7-9,TRBD1,-,CASSSGQAFYTF,TGTGCCAGCAGCTCTGGACAGGCCTTCTACACCTTC
TRBJ2-4,TRBV12-3/TRBV12-4,TRBD1,many,CASSPTGGVDIQYF,TGTGCCAGCAGTCCGACAGGGGGGGTGGACATTCAGTACTTC
TRBJ1-2,TRBV14,-,-,CASSFGATGGYTF,TGTGCCAGCAGCTTTGGAGCGACAGGTGGCTACACCTTC
TRBJ1-4,TRBV7-9,-,few,CASSLVIGTNEKLFF,TGTGCCAGCAGCTTAGTAATAGGGACTAATGAAAAACTGTTTTTT
TRBJ2-6,TRBV6-5,-,-,CASSYLNPLSLSGANVLTF,TGTGCCAGCAGTTACTTAAACCCCCTATCCCTCTCTGGGGCCAACGTCCTGACTTTC
TRBJ2-3,TRBV12-3/TRBV12-4,TRBD2,many,CASRPTSGGAWLPDTQYF,TGTGCCAGCAGGCCCACTAGCGGGGGGGCCTGGCTCCCAGATACGCAGTATTTT
TRBJ2-7,TRBV6-5,-,many,CASSYGGTAYEQYF,TGTGCCAGCAGTTACGGCGGGACAGCCTACGAGCAGTACTTC
TRBJ2-1,TRBV10-3,-,-,CAIHAAEAIGTYNEQFF,TGTGCCATCCATGCGGCAGAGGCCATTGGGACCTACAATGAGCAGTTCTTC
TRBJ1-5,TRBV4-1,-,many,CASSQASWESGNQPQHF,TGCGCCAGCAGCCAAGCGTCCTGGGAATCGGGCAATCAGCCCCAGCATTTT
TRBJ2-2,TRBV5-6,TRBD1,few,CASSLGWTGLDTGELFF,TGTGCCAGCAGCTTGGGGTGGACAGGGTTGGACACCGGGGAGCTGTTTTTT
TRBJ2-5,TRBV28,TRBD1,many,CASSLTGQPGETQYF,TGTGCCAGCAGTTTAACGGGACAGCCCGGGGAGACCCAGTACTTC
TRBJ1-6,TRBV28,TRBD1,-,CASSAREGADSPLHF,TGTGCCAGCAGTGCCAGGGAGGGGGCGGATTCACCCCTCCACTTT
TRBJ2-2,TRBV27,-,-,CVSTMGGGTGELFF,TGTGTCAGCACCATGGGTGGGGGCACCGGGGAGCTGTTTTTT
TRBJ1-1,TRBV6-2/TRBV6-3,-,many,CASSYSLRPKGKNTEAFF,TGTGCCAGCAGTTACTCCCTCCGGCCCAAGGGGAAGAACACTGAAGCTTTCTTT
TRBJ2-6,TRBV4-3,-,few,CASTRTPPGNVLTF,TGCGCCAGCACTCGGACTCCACCGGGCAACGTCCTGACTTTC
TRBJ2-3,TRBV25-1,-,few,CASSEYQHVGTDTQYF,TGTGCCAGCAGTGAATATCAGCATGTGGGGACAGATACGCAGTATTTT
TRBJ2-1,TRBV14,TRBD2,-,CASSQEERGWYNEQFF,TGTGCCAGCAGCCAAGAAGAGCGGGGTTGGTACAATGAGCAGTTCTTC
TRBJ2-4,TRBV5-6,TRBD1,-,CASSRRDRGDRKGKNIQYF,TGTGCCAGCAGCCGCCGGGACAGGGGCGATAGGAAGGGCAAAAACATTCAGTACTTC
TRBJ2-5,TRBV7-2,TRBD2,many,CASSLFGLAGEETQYF,TGTGCCAGCAGCCTTTTTGGACTAGCGGGGGAAGAGACCCAGTACTTC
TRBJ2-5,TRBV28,-,-,CASMWGAEETQYF,TGTGCCAGCATGTGGGGGGCCGAGGAGACCCAGTACTTC
TRBJ2-2,TRBV7-6,-,many,CASTTPSDTGELFF,TGTGCCAGCACCACGCCGTCCGACACCGGGGAGCTGTTTTTT
TRBJ2-2,TRBV4-1,-,few,CASSQAKEYSGELFF,TGCGCCAGCAGCCAAGCTAAGGAGTATAGCGGGGAGCTGTTTTTT
TRBJ2-7,TRBV13,TRBD1,-,CASSSWDSNYEQYF,TGTGCCAGCAGCTCTTGGGACAGTAACTACGAGCAGTACTTC
TRBJ2-3,TRBV4-3,TRBD2,-,CASSPGVAGGDTDTQYF,TGCGCCAGCAGCCCAGGGGTGGCGGGGGGAGACACAGATACGCAGTATTTT
TRBJ2-5,TRBV20-1,-,few,CSAGTQYF,TGCAGTGCGGGGACCCAGTACTTC
TRBJ2-2,TRBV28,-,many,CASSGWTSNTGELFF,TGTGCCAGCAGTGGGTGGACGTCGAACACCGGGGAGCTGTTTTTT
TRBJ1-2,TRBV3-1,TRBD1,-,CASSQEVRTGDHGYTF,TGTGCCAGCAGCCAAGAAGTGAGGACAGGGGACCATGGCTACACCTTC
TRBJ2-1,TRBV28,-,many,CASKYSYNEQFF,TGTGCCAGCAAGTACTCCTACAATGAGCAGTTCTTC
TRBJ2-7,TRBV5-4,-,-,CASSLENRHPYEQYF,TGTGCCAGCAGCTTGGAGAACCGACATCCCTACGAGCAGTACTTC
TRBJ2-1,TRBV20-1,-,few,CSAWRLSYNEQFF,TGCAGTGCGTGGCGCCTATCCTACAATGAGCAGTTCTTC
TRBJ2-7,TRBV12-5,-,few,CASGLVLGSSYEQYF,TGTGCTAGTGGTTTGGTGTTGGGTTCCTCCTACGAGCAGTACTTC
TRBJ1-2,TRBV5-4,TRBD1,-,CASSLETGAPIYGYTF,TGTGCCAGCAGCTTAGAAACAGGGGCCCCGATTTATGGCTACACCTTC
TRBJ1-1,TRBV3-1,TRBD1,few,CASSQRQGARTEAFF,TGTGCCAGCAGCCAAAGACAGGGAGCGCGCACTGAAGCTTTCTTT
TRBJ2-7,TRBV7-6,-,many,CASSSTGRFGEQYF,TGTGCCAGCAGTTCGACAGGCCGGTTTGGGGAGCAGTACTTC
TRBJ2-2,TRBV25-1,-,-,CASSEYFTDRFSGGELCF,TGTGCCAGCAGTGAATATTTTACGGACAGGTTTTCTGGCGGGGAGCTGTGTTTT
TRBJ2-1,TRBV29-1,TRBD2,few,CSASGGAGNEQFF,TGCAGCGCTAGCGGGGGGGCCGGCAATGAGCAGTTCTTC
TRBJ2-1,TRBV28,-,many,CASSPRTDAQDNVGQFF,TGTGCCAGCAGCCCACGGACGGACGCCCAGGACAATGTTGGGCAGTTCTTC
TRBJ2-1,TRBV4-1,TRBD2,-,CASTDGTSGLGEQFF,TGCGCCAGCACCGACGGGACTAGCGGGTTGGGTGAGCAGTTCTTC
TRBJ2-4,TRBV20-1,-,-,CSATTYLAKNIQYF,TGCAGTGCCACGACGTACCTAGCCAAAAACATTCAGTACTTC
TRBJ2-2,TRBV11-2,-,many,CASSFVNTGELFF,TGTGCCAGCAGCTTCGTGAACACCGGGGAGCTGTTTTTT
TRBJ2-1,TRBV4-1,TRBD2,-,CASSHLTSVNEQFF,TGCGCCAGCAGCCACCTGACTAGCGTGAATGAGCAGTTCTTC
TRBJ2-3,TRBV7-6,TRBD1,many,CASSSRTGGGSDTQYF,TGTGCCAGCAGCTCTAGGACAGGGGGAGGATCAGATACGCAGTATTTT
TRBJ2-1,TRBV6-2/TRBV6-3,-,few,CAIQDGSAYNEQFF,TGTGCCATCCAAGACGGGTCTGCCTACAATGAGCAGTTCTTC